This record looks at one T cell receptor (beta chain) sequence and its context. Its antigen is unknown. This entry is derived from a study of PD-1 blockade in classical Hodgkin lymphoma. Findings and caveats of the study: Although disease activity or prior therapy may be involved, causes of the repertoire differences remain undefined. Nivolumab starters within 1 year of ASCT were excluded.

Germline lookup yields CDR1 LNHDA and CDR2 SQIVND (reference sequence). The CDR3 consists of 12 residues. All patients experienced relapse after autologous stem cell transplantation, and brentuximab vedotin exposure was variable. Under best response, outcomes were complete response, partial response or progressive disease. Method: immunoSEQ multiplex PCR; TCRdb's copy keeps in-frame clones and lacks some. The data contain around 22,000 clones, about 82% of them singletons. The gene calls are TRBV19 and TRBJ2-7; D might be TRBD1 (6 bases). The assigned J gene may be wrong: the sequence end matches TRBJ2-5 better. The clonotype comes from a human donor with classical Hodgkin lymphoma. This specimen was peripheral blood mononuclear cells (PBMCs), taken before the second cycle of nivolumab. Here the CDR3 reads CASSTRGETQYF. The CDR3 DNA reads TGTGCCAGTAGTACCAGGGGTGAGACCCAGTACTTC.